This TCR beta chain was retrieved from a study of shared clonotypes between healthy human individuals. Study in general: Three men and a couple of women, aged 18 to 49, were donors. General observations from the study: An effect of sequencing depth on clonotype sharing among donors was expected.

In regard to this clone: Antigen specificity is unknown.

Data came from immunoSEQ multiplex PCR; TCRdb stores just in-frame clones and leaves some out. The data show approximately 1,500,000 clones, around 97% seen once. There were no recent acute infections or vaccinations among the donors, who were healthy HIV-negative adults. Splitting of CD4+ cells produced CD45RA+ naive and CD45RA-negative memory subsets. The length of the CDR3 is 17 residues. In germline, CDR1 is SEHNR, CDR2 FQNEAQ (reference sequence). The germline V and J ends were trimmed by 2 bases and 0 bases, with 13 bases remaining between them. The sequence came from a young man in good health. The material sequenced was naive CD4+ T cells sorted from blood. Regarding subset: CD45RA+ positively selected. The genes are TRBV7-9 and TRBJ1-4, with D perhaps TRBD1 (5 bases). The CDR3 DNA sequence: TGTGCCAGCAGCTTAAGAGGCAGGGCAACAACTAATGAAAAACTGTTTTTT. Translating gives CASSLRGRATTNEKLFF.